These 19 T cell receptor beta chains were all obtained from the same sample, sequenced in a study of human T cells and chemical hapten exposure. Described time point: patch test 3, about 24 weeks after DPC sensitization. The treatment denotes: therapeutic diphenylcyclopropenone sensitization with weekly scalp DPC. TCRdb re-called the RACE reads through MiXCR, storing one row per CDR3 protein. The sample includes 110,000 or so distinct CDR3 sequences, 34% of them seen just once. The specimen comprised whole blood, sampled in connection with sensitization to the hapten diphenylcyclopropenone (DPC). The receptors stem from a man between 35 and 55 years old with alopecia areata. Some clones in this sample may be carry-over from other donors' samples.

The chain employs TRBV20-1 and TRBJ2-7; possible D gene TRBD1, 6 bases. The CDR3 is 12 amino acids. V lost 4 bases and J 2 bases, leaving 9 bases between the germline ends. CDR1 is DFQATT and CDR2 is SNEGSKA in the germline V gene (reference sequence). CDR3 protein: CSAKQGPYEQYF. The CDR3 region has the DNA TGCAGTGCTAAACAGGGACCCTACGAGCAGTACTTC.

This chain joins TRBV30 and TRBJ1-1, with 9 bases identical to TRBD1. Trimming at V came to 4 bases and at J to 5 bases, leaving 5 bases not matched to a gene. Germline values: CDR1 GTSNPN, CDR2 SVGIG (reference sequence). The length of the CDR3 is 13 residues. CDR3 residues: CAWNLDRGTEAFF. The CDR3 coding sequence is TGTGCCTGGAACTTGGACAGGGGAACTGAAGCTTTCTTT.

The chain uses TRBV20-1 and TRBJ2-2; D gene uncertain. V lost 0 bases to trimming and J lost 6 bases, with 2 bases between them. This CDR3 region has 11 residues. The germline CDR1 and CDR2 sequences are DFQATT and SNEGSKA (reference sequence). The CDR3 loop is CSARDAGELFF. In DNA form, the CDR3 reads TGCAGTGCTAGAGATGCCGGGGAGCTGTTTTTT.

This clonotype was seen a few times. This chain joins TRBV20-1 and TRBJ1-5; the D is unclear. The ends were cut back, 1 base at V and 0 bases at J, with 13 bases in the middle. The CDR3 runs 16 residues. Germline CDR1 and CDR2: DFQATT and SNEGSKA (reference sequence). CDR3 residues: CSARVSFGDSNQPQHF. In DNA, the CDR3 is TGCAGTGCTAGAGTAAGTTTCGGAGATAGCAATCAGCCCCAGCATTTT.

V and J are TRBV10-1 and TRBJ2-7, with a possible D match to TRBD1 (6 bases). This CDR3 is built from 17 residues. Germline CDR1 is WNHNN and CDR2 is SYGVQD (reference sequence). The V and J ends lost 2 bases and 0 bases respectively, with 17 bases between them. In nucleotides, the CDR3 is TGCGCCAGCAGTGAGCCAGGGGAGACTCCGTGCTCCTACGAGCAGTACGTC. As protein: CASSEPGETPCSYEQYV.

The genes are TRBV24-1 and TRBJ2-2; 7 bases align to TRBD2. CDR1 and CDR2 from the germline V gene are KGHDR and SFDVKD. Losses at the gene ends were 9 bases for V and 4 bases for J; bases not matched to a gene: 7. The CDR3 has 14 residues. The DNA of the CDR3 is TGTGCCACCGCGAGGGGAGGGTTCACCGGGGAGCTGTTTTTT. Amino acids: CATARGGFTGELFF.

In this sample, this clonotype turned up a few times. V gene TRBV28 combines with J gene TRBJ2-3, with 7 bases lining up with TRBD2. Unmatched junction bases numbered 8, after V lost 6 bases and J lost 5 bases. The CDR3 covers 14 residues. From germline, CDR1 is MDHEN and CDR2 SYDVKM. CDR3 DNA sequence: TGTGCCAGCAGCCCAGCGGGACGGGTAGATACGCAGTATTTT. Translation gives CASSPAGRVDTQYF.

This clonotype was found a few times. V usage is TRBV30 and J usage is TRBJ2-2; 14 nucleotides match TRBD2. Trimming took 2 bases from V and 4 from J; bases not matched to a gene: 3. Germline assignment: CDR1 GTSNPN and CDR2 SVGIG (reference sequence). The CDR3 covers 16 residues. The CDR3 nucleotides read TGTGCCTGGAGTCCCGGGACTAGCGGGAGCACCGGGGAGCTGTTTTTT. Translated, it gives CAWSPGTSGSTGELFF.

The chain combines TRBV4-3 with TRBJ2-2; no definite D call. Trimming took 1 base from V and 0 from J, leaving 18 bases between them. The V gene's germline CDR1 is LGHNA and CDR2 YSLEER. CDR3 length: 19 amino acids. As DNA, the CDR3 is TGCGCCAGCAGCCAAGGTGTATCAGAGCCTCGTTCGAACACCGGGGAGCTGTTTTTT. Translating it yields CASSQGVSEPRSNTGELFF.

The chain combines TRBV6-4 with TRBJ1-4; D is undetermined. The CDR3 covers 15 residues. V was cut by 0 bases and J by 5 bases, with 10 bases left in between. Germline CDR1 is MRHNA and CDR2 is SNTAGT. CDR3 amino acids: CASSDSTGRNEKLFF. The CDR3 DNA follows: TGTGCCAGCAGTGACTCGACTGGTCGGAATGAAAAACTGTTTTTT.

The chain joins TRBV6-5 to TRBJ2-2; TRBD2 matches 14 bases. Germline V CDR1 and CDR2: MNHEY, SVGAGI. The CDR3 runs 19 residues. Trimming cost V 2 bases and J 5 bases; bases outside gene matches: 10. The CDR3 bases are TGTGCCAGCAGTTACGATGCAGCGGGACTAGCGGGAGTAACCGGGGAGCTGTTTTTT. It yields the protein CASSYDAAGLAGVTGELFF.

This rearrangement joins TRBV29-1 to TRBJ2-1; 8 bases map to TRBD2. The germline V gene has CDR1 SQVTM and CDR2 ANQGSEA. Trimming took 6 bases from V and 7 from J; bases not matched to a gene: 8. The CDR3 covers 13 residues. This CDR3 reads CSVVLAGLNEQFF. The DNA for the CDR3 is TGCAGCGTAGTATTAGCGGGATTGAATGAGCAGTTCTTC.

V gene TRBV15 combines with J gene TRBJ2-3; 7 nucleotides agree with TRBD2. The CDR3 runs 16 residues. V was clipped by 3 bases and J by 2 bases; unmatched bases: 8. The germline V gene has CDR1 LNHNV and CDR2 YYDKDF (reference sequence). The CDR3 loop reads CATSRGGTTSTDTQYF. CDR3 nucleotides: TGTGCCACCAGCAGGGGTGGGACTACCTCCACAGATACGCAGTATTTT.

This clonotype was counted between two and nine times. This chain joins TRBV5-4 and TRBJ2-2; a possible D gene is TRBD1 (5 bases). V was trimmed by 0 bases and J by 7 bases, leaving 13 bases between them. Per germline, CDR1 SGHNT and CDR2 YYREEE (reference sequence). The CDR3 has 15 residues. The DNA of the CDR3 is TGTGCCAGCAGCTTGGATCTGGGGCACCACGGGGAGCTGTTTTTT. This gives the protein CASSLDLGHHGELFF. Complete variable domain (other parts from reference TRBV5-4 and TRBJ2-2): ETGVTQSPTHLIKTRGQQVTLRCSSQSGHNTVSWYQQALGQGPQFIFQYYREEENGRGNFPPRFSGLQFPNYSSELNVNALELDDSALYLCASSLDLGHHGELFFGEGSRLTVL.

This clonotype was observed a single time. The chain carries TRBV19 and TRBJ2-5; 7 positions match TRBD2. V lost 3 bases to trimming and J lost 0 bases; unmatched junction nucleotides: 4. CDR3 length: 15 amino acids. Germline values: CDR1 LNHDA, CDR2 SQIVND (reference sequence). CDR3 amino acids: CASSIGGNYQETQYF. CDR3 DNA sequence: TGTGCCAGTAGTATCGGGGGGAACTACCAAGAGACCCAGTACTTC.

This clonotype was counted a single time. The CDR3 loop reads CASSYEDRPYHEQYF. The CDR3 DNA reads as TGTGCCAGCAGTTACGAAGACAGGCCTTACCACGAGCAGTACTTC. This sequence joins TRBV6-2 or TRBV6-3 and TRBJ2-7; possible D gene TRBD1, 6 bases. The CDR3 is made up of 15 amino acids. V gave up 2 bases and J gave up 5 bases, with 16 bases separating them. CDR1 MNHEY and CDR2 SVGEGT come from the germline V gene.

V usage is TRBV6-2 or TRBV6-3 and J usage is TRBJ2-1; no definite D call. This CDR3 is built from 16 residues. Germline-derived CDR1 and CDR2 are MNHEY and SVGEGT. The V end was cut by 5 bases, the J end by 7 bases, with 21 bases between. The CDR3, as DNA: TGTGCCAGCAGTACCTTCTCCAGGTTCCTGGGGAATGAGCAGTTCTTC. Translating gives CASSTFSRFLGNEQFF.

The table lists this clonotype with a few counts. This chain links TRBV24-1 with TRBJ1-5; 7 nucleotides line up with TRBD1. Germline lookup yields CDR1 KGHDR and CDR2 SFDVKD. This CDR3 comprises 15 residues. Germline trimming cut 4 bases from V and 3 bases from J; bases unmatched to any gene: 5. In DNA, the CDR3 is TGTGCCACCAGTGAAGAGGGACAGCCCAATCAGCCCCAGCATTTT. Encoded protein: CATSEEGQPNQPQHF.

The genes are TRBV29-1 and TRBJ2-5, with 8 nucleotides matching TRBD1. V lost 6 bases, J lost 6 bases, and 9 bases stayed unmatched. Germline CDR1 and CDR2: SQVTM and ANQGSEA. This CDR3 contains 13 residues. The CDR3 region is CSVAAGGEQTQYF. The CDR3 DNA follows: TGCAGCGTAGCCGCAGGGGGCGAACAGACCCAGTACTTC.